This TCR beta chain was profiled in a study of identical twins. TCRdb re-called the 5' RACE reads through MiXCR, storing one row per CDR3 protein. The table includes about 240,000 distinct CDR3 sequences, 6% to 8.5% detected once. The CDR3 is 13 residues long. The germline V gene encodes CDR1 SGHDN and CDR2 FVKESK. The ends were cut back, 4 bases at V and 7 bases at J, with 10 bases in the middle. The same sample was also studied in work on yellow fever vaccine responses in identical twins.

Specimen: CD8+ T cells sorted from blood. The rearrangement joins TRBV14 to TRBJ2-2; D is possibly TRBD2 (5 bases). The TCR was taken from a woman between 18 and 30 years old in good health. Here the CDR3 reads CASSPLRVGELFF. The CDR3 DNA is TGTGCCAGCAGCCCCTTGAGGGTCGGGGAGCTGTTTTTT.